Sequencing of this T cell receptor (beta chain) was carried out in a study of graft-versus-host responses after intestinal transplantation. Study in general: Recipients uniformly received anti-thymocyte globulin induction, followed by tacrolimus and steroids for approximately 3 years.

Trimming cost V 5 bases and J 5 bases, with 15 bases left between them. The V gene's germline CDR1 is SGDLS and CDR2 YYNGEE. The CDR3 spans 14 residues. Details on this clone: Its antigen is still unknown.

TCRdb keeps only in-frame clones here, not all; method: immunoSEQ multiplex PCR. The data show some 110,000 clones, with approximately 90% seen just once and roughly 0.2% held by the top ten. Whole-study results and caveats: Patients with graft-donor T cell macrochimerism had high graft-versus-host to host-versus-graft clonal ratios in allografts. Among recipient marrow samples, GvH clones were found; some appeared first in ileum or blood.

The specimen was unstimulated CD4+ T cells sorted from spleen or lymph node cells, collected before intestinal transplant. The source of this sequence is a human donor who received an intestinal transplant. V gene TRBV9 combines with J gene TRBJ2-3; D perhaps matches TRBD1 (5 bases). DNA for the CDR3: TGTGCCAGCAGTGTGAGACAGACCGAAGATACGCAGTATTTT. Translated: CASSVRQTEDTQYF.